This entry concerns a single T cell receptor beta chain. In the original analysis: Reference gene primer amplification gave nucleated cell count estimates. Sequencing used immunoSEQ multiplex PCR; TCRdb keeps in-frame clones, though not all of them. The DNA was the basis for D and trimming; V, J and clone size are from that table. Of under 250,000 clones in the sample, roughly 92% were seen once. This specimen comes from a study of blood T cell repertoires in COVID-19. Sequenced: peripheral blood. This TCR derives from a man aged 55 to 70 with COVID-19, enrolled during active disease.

The CDR3: CASSLDRGDEKLFF. CDR3 nucleotide sequence: TGTGCCAGCAGCCTGGACAGGGGGGATGAAAAACTGTTTTTT. This sequence joins TRBV11-1 and TRBJ1-4, with TRBD1 identical over 10 bases. The CDR3 spans 14 residues. Germline V gives CDR1 SGHAT, CDR2 FQDESV (reference sequence). The trim removed 5 bases at V and 6 bases at J, leaving 3 bases unmatched.